The 32 T cell receptor beta chains below all came from one sample that was sequenced in a study of cytomegalovirus exposure and HLA in healthy donors. PCR employed 60 Vbeta and 13 Jbeta primers. Data came from immunoSEQ multiplex PCR; TCRdb stores just in-frame clones and leaves some out. The sample yields tens of thousands of clones, under 80% seen once. The sequencing sample was made of PBMCs. Source of these receptors: a male donor in good health and CMV-seronegative.

The J gene is TRBJ2-1, the V gene TRBV4-3; 7 nucleotides line up with TRBD1. Germline V gene lookup returns CDR1 LGHNA and CDR2 YSLEER. V lost 0 bases and J lost 8; bases outside the gene matches: 10. The CDR3 extends over 16 amino acids. The CDR3 DNA sequence: TGCGCCAGCAGCCAAGATCCGGACAGGCGTCACTATGAGCAGTTCTTC. This encodes CASSQDPDRRHYEQFF.

V gene TRBV5-6 combines with J gene TRBJ1-1; 7 positions match TRBD1. Germline V lookup: CDR1 SGHDT, CDR2 YYEEEE. This CDR3 region has 15 residues. V lost 4 bases and J lost 2; bases outside the gene matches: 8. CDR3 sequence (DNA): TGTGCCAGCAGCCGGGGACAGAACTTAAACACTGAAGCTTTCTTT. Translated, it gives CASSRGQNLNTEAFF.

The table lists this clone with a count of one. The chain links TRBV4-1 to TRBJ2-7; D is possibly TRBD2 (6 bases). This CDR3 spans 15 amino acids. In germline, CDR1 is MGHRA, CDR2 YSYEKL. V dropped 0 bases and J dropped 3 bases, with 12 bases sitting between them. CDR3 residues: CASSQDKEGSYEQYF. Here the CDR3 DNA reads TGCGCCAGCAGCCAAGATAAGGAGGGTAGCTACGAGCAGTACTTC.

This clone was counted a single time. The V and J genes are TRBV7-2 and TRBJ2-5, with a possible D match to TRBD2 (5 bases). The germline V gene has CDR1 SGHTA and CDR2 FQGNSA. The CDR3 loop spans 13 amino acids. V dropped 2 bases and J dropped 9 bases, with 13 bases sitting between them. The chain's CDR3 is CASSLTDSGSQYF. CDR3 in DNA: TGTGCCAGCAGCTTAACGGACTCTGGGTCCCAGTACTTC.

The chain links TRBV4-3 to TRBJ2-3; 7 bases are a match to TRBD2. The CDR3 is 16 residues long. The V gene's germline CDR1 is LGHNA and CDR2 YSLEER. V shed 1 base and J 4 bases; nucleotides not matched to a gene: 8. The CDR3 here is CASSQAPGRSADTQYF. CDR3 in DNA: TGCGCCAGCAGCCAAGCCCCCGGGAGGTCGGCAGATACGCAGTATTTT.

This clone was detected once. The chain links TRBV7-8 to TRBJ1-1, with D perhaps TRBD1 (6 bases). Germline values: CDR1 SGHVS, CDR2 FQNEAQ. V was shortened by 3 bases and J by 4 bases, with 15 bases between the two germline ends. The CDR3 sequence is 15 residues long. CDR3 in amino acids: CASSFTGIRATEAFF. The CDR3 DNA sequence: TGTGCCAGCAGCTTCACAGGGATACGGGCCACTGAAGCTTTCTTT.

This clone was seen more than once but under ten times. V gene TRBV4-3 combines with J gene TRBJ1-1, with D hard to call. This CDR3 is built from 14 residues. The V end lost 0 bases, the J end lost 10 bases, and 15 bases lay between the germline ends. In germline, CDR1 is LGHNA, CDR2 YSLEER. The CDR3 DNA follows: TGCGCCAGCAGCCAAGATGAACCCCCTGAGCGAGCTTTCTTT. This gives the protein CASSQDEPPERAFF.

The chain has TRBV27 and TRBJ1-4; the match to TRBD1 covers 8 bases. The CDR3 is 14 residues long. J gave up 5 bases and V 6 bases, and 5 bases lay outside the gene matches. Germline CDR1 MNHEY, CDR2 SMNVEV (reference sequence). DNA of the CDR3: TGTGCCAGCAGGACAGGGGCGGGAAATGAAAAACTGTTTTTT. Encoded protein: CASRTGAGNEKLFF.

CDR3: CASSLNRGVGEQFF. The DNA of the CDR3 is TGTGCCAGCAGTTTAAACAGGGGGGTGGGAGAGCAGTTCTTC. This chain joins TRBV28 and TRBJ2-1; 8 bases are a match to TRBD1. Per germline, CDR1 MDHEN and CDR2 SYDVKM. The CDR3 runs to 14 residues. The ends lost 2 bases at V and 10 bases at J; junction bases unmatched: 7.

V and J are TRBV6-5 and TRBJ1-3; D remains ambiguous. V was trimmed by 0 bases and J by 3 bases, leaving 9 bases between them. This CDR3 has 15 residues. Looked up from germline, CDR1 is MNHEY and CDR2 is SVGAGI. CDR3 protein: CASSYSMLSGNTIYF. The CDR3 DNA sequence: TGTGCCAGCAGTTACTCAATGCTGAGTGGAAACACCATATATTTT.

This clone was detected once. CDR3 in amino acids: CASSLPLGRSSYEQYF. The CDR3 DNA reads as TGTGCCAGCAGTCTCCCCCTTGGTCGGAGCTCCTACGAGCAGTACTTC. V and J are TRBV28 and TRBJ2-7; D gene uncertain. V gave up 5 bases and J gave up 0 bases, with 17 bases separating them. The CDR3 contains 16 residues. From germline, CDR1 is MDHEN and CDR2 SYDVKM.

The chain recombines TRBV9 with TRBJ2-7; 7 bases agree with TRBD1. This CDR3 comprises 15 residues. Trimming removed 4 bases from V and 0 bases from J; junction bases left unmatched: 7. Germline V gene sequence: CDR1 SGDLS, CDR2 YYNGEE. DNA of the CDR3: TGTGCCAGCAGCCCCCGGGACAGCCCCTCCTACGAGCAGTACTTC. It translates to CASSPRDSPSYEQYF.

This clone was seen only once. The chain recombines TRBV28 with TRBJ1-1; D may be TRBD1 (5 bases). Germline V CDR1 and CDR2: MDHEN, SYDVKM. V was cut by 10 bases and J by 1 base, with 10 bases left in between. The CDR3 loop spans 12 amino acids. The CDR3 DNA is TGTGCCACCCTGCAGGGGAACACTGAAGCTTTCTTT. This sequence encodes CATLQGNTEAFF.

This sequence joins TRBV19 and TRBJ1-2, with 7 bases aligning to TRBD1. J gave up 7 bases and V 2 bases, and 1 base lay outside the gene matches. The CDR3 has 12 residues. Germline-derived CDR1 and CDR2 are LNHDA and SQIVND (reference sequence). The CDR3 sequence is CASSITGVGYTF. CDR3 DNA sequence: TGTGCCAGTAGTATAACAGGGGTTGGCTACACCTTC.

This clone was seen once. The chain links TRBV9 to TRBJ1-2, with D perhaps matching TRBD1 (6 bases). V lost 5 bases and J 3 bases, leaving 17 bases between the germline ends. The germline V gene encodes CDR1 SGDLS and CDR2 YYNGEE. CDR3 size: 15 residues. DNA of the CDR3: TGTGCCAGCAGTGAGGGGGGGGGCGTTGACTATGGCTACACCTTC. This translates into CASSEGGGVDYGYTF.

The chain's CDR3 is CASSSGQGYSPLHF. Written as DNA, the CDR3 is TGTGCCAGTAGCTCGGGACAGGGATATTCACCCCTCCACTTT. The rearrangement uses TRBV19 and TRBJ1-6; 9 bases fit TRBD1. Germline V gene lookup returns CDR1 LNHDA and CDR2 SQIVND (reference sequence). V gave up 6 bases and J gave up 8 bases; unmatched junction bases: 5. This CDR3 has 14 residues.

This chain uses TRBV5-6 with TRBJ1-5; tentative D call: TRBD1 (5 bases). The CDR3 sequence is 15 residues long. Germline loops: CDR1 SGHDT, CDR2 YYEEEE. V gave up 4 bases and J gave up 6 bases, with 17 bases separating them. In DNA form, the CDR3 reads TGTGCCAGCAGCGAAGGACCGGGGGTGGTTCAGCCCCAGCATTTT. It codes for CASSEGPGVVQPQHF. Full variable domain (outside the CDR3, taken from reference TRBV5-6 and TRBJ1-5): DAGVTQSPTHLIKTRGQQVTLRCSPKSGHDTVSWYQQALGQGPQFIFQYYEEEERQRGNFPDRFSGHQFPNYSSELNVNALLLGDSALYLCASSEGPGVVQPQHFGDGTRLSIL.

The chain combines TRBV7-2 with TRBJ1-4; a weak D match, TRBD1 (6 bases). Germline assignment: CDR1 SGHTA and CDR2 FQGNSA. The V gene lost 3 bases and the J gene lost 4 bases, with 12 bases spanning the gap. CDR3 length: 15 amino acids. CDR3 coding DNA: TGTGCCAGCAGCTTTACCCCCAGGGGTAATGAAAAACTGTTTTTT. Amino acids: CASSFTPRGNEKLFF.

This clone was counted a single time. J is TRBJ1-5 and V is TRBV18, with D perhaps TRBD1 (5 bases). The CDR3 contains 16 residues. V gave up 3 bases and J gave up 15 bases, with 27 bases separating them. Germline CDR1 is KGHSH and CDR2 is LQKENI. The CDR3 is CASSPQRVGGLLSMHF. CDR3 DNA sequence: TGTGCCAGCTCACCTCAAAGGGTTGGGGGACTCTTATCGATGCATTTT.

Many counts were recorded for this clone. The rearrangement uses TRBV2 and TRBJ2-6, with TRBD2 matching over 8 bases. This CDR3 has 16 residues. Germline V lookup: CDR1 SNHLY, CDR2 FYNNEI. The V gene end was trimmed by 7 bases and the J gene end by 0 bases; junction bases not matched to a gene: 5. The CDR3 nucleotides are TGTGCCAGCACCTCCGGGGGGGGCTCTGGGGCCAACGTCCTGACTTTC. Its translation is CASTSGGGSGANVLTF.

V and J are TRBV27 and TRBJ2-3; the D is unclear. Trimming cost V 5 bases and J 0 bases, with 6 bases left between them. Germline CDR1 and CDR2: MNHEY and SMNVEV (reference sequence). This CDR3 has 13 residues. The CDR3 is CASSHSSTDTQYF. DNA of the CDR3: TGTGCCAGCAGTCACTCTAGCACAGATACGCAGTATTTT.

The chain joins TRBV11-2 to TRBJ2-3; 12 bases match TRBD2. V was clipped by 4 bases and J by 3 bases; unmatched bases: 5. CDR1 and CDR2 (germline): SGHAT, FQNNGV. There are 16 residues in the CDR3. CDR3 residues: CASSSKLAGGTDTQYF. As DNA, the CDR3 is TGTGCCAGCAGCTCGAAACTAGCGGGAGGAACAGATACGCAGTATTTT.

The chain uses TRBV9 and TRBJ2-1; D gene unclear. CDR1 and CDR2 from the germline V gene are SGDLS and YYNGEE. This CDR3 comprises 15 residues. V gave up 0 bases and J gave up 4 bases, with 11 bases separating them. The CDR3 DNA reads as TGTGCCAGCAGCGTAGACTATCCTCTTTACAATGAGCAGTTCTTC. Its protein is CASSVDYPLYNEQFF.

The V gene is TRBV28, the J gene TRBJ2-7; no firm D call. Trimming removed 5 bases at V and 5 bases at J, with 7 bases between. CDR3 length: 11 amino acids. Germline V gives CDR1 MDHEN, CDR2 SYDVKM. This CDR3 is CASSGLDEQYF. The CDR3 region has the DNA TGTGCCAGCAGTGGGCTTGACGAGCAGTACTTC.

The J gene is TRBJ2-1, the V gene TRBV7-2, with TRBD2 matching over 11 bases. Germline lookup yields CDR1 SGHTA and CDR2 FQGNSA. The ends lost 4 bases at V and 4 bases at J; junction bases unmatched: 6. This CDR3 spans 16 amino acids. For the CDR3, the DNA is TGTGCCAGCAGCTCCCTAGCGGGGGGATTTTACAATGAGCAGTTCTTC. Translated: CASSSLAGGFYNEQFF.

The CDR3 DNA is TGTGCCAGCAGCACCTACAGGGGAGGCACTGAAGCTTTCTTT. Translation: CASSTYRGGTEAFF. The chain uses TRBV11-2 and TRBJ1-1; 7 nucleotides line up with TRBD1. Germline loops: CDR1 SGHAT, CDR2 FQNNGV. After removal of 5 bases from V and 4 bases from J, the junction contained 7 bases not matched to a gene. The CDR3 is made up of 14 amino acids.

The J gene is TRBJ1-2, the V gene TRBV6-6; a possible D gene is TRBD1 (6 bases). CDR3 size: 11 residues. Trimming stripped 6 bases from V and 7 bases from J, with 9 bases between. CDR1 is MNHNY, CDR2 SVGAGI, per germline (reference sequence). The CDR3 DNA reads TGTGCCAGCAGACAGGGCTCTGGCTACACCTTC. It specifies CASRQGSGYTF.

This chain connects TRBV11-3 to TRBJ1-4; the match to TRBD1 covers 10 bases. The CDR3 has 16 residues. Looked up from germline, CDR1 is SGHNT and CDR2 is YENEEA. J was trimmed by 5 bases and V by 0 bases; bases with no gene match: 3. CDR3 coding DNA: TGTGCCAGCAGCTTAGATCTGGGACAGGGGAATGAAAAACTGTTTTTT. Amino acid sequence: CASSLDLGQGNEKLFF.

CDR3 nucleotide sequence: TGTGCCAGCAGTTTAAGGACACCCTTATACTATGGCTACACCTTC. It yields the protein CASSLRTPLYYGYTF. The gene calls are TRBV27 and TRBJ1-2, with a tentative D call TRBD1 (5 bases). V was pared by 2 bases and J by 3 bases, with 13 bases between. The germline V gene encodes CDR1 MNHEY and CDR2 SMNVEV (reference sequence). The CDR3 totals 15 residues.

The CDR3 sequence is CASTTGTGASGNQPQHF. CDR3 DNA: TGTGCCAGTACAACCGGGACAGGCGCTTCGGGCAATCAGCCCCAGCATTTT. This chain connects TRBV19 to TRBJ1-5; 8 bases line up with TRBD1. V shed 7 bases, J shed 2 bases, and the junction held 13 bases outside the gene matches. Germline V gives CDR1 LNHDA, CDR2 SQIVND (reference sequence). The CDR3 is 17 amino acids.

This chain links TRBV6-1 with TRBJ1-5, with 7 nucleotides matching TRBD1. CDR3 size: 14 residues. The ends lost 6 bases at V and 3 bases at J; junction bases unmatched: 5. The germline V gene encodes CDR1 MNHNS and CDR2 SASEGT. CDR3 sequence: CASRVTGSNQPQHF. The CDR3 DNA reads TGTGCCAGCAGAGTGACAGGGTCCAATCAGCCCCAGCATTTT.

This chain links TRBV7-2 with TRBJ1-2; 9 bases match TRBD1. The V and J ends lost 5 bases and 4 bases, in that order; junction bases with no gene match: 8. The V gene's germline CDR1 is SGHTA and CDR2 FQGNSA. CDR3 length: 15 residues. The CDR3 region has the DNA TGTGCCAGCAGCCGCGGGAGACAGGGGGGCTATGGCTACACCTTC. This codes for CASSRGRQGGYGYTF.